Presented here are 22 T cell receptor beta chains from one specimen sequenced in a study of blood T cell repertoires in COVID-19. The method was immunoSEQ multiplex PCR; TCRdb's version includes in-frame clones alone and lacks a portion of them. Of about 180,000 clones in the sample, more than 70% are singletons; the top ten hold more than 5%. The sequencing sample was made of PBMCs or T cells enriched from blood (not recorded which). The receptor source for this set is a man aged 35 to 55 who had recovered from COVID-19.

The chain uses TRBV10-2 and TRBJ2-3, with a tentative D call TRBD1 (6 bases). This CDR3 has 15 residues. Trimming took 3 bases from V and 3 from J, leaving 13 bases between them. Germline-derived CDR1 and CDR2 are WSHSY and SAAADI. The CDR3 loop is CASSDRGRGTDTQYF. The DNA of the CDR3 is TGCGCCAGCAGTGACAGGGGCAGAGGAACAGATACGCAGTATTTT.

In its sample, this clone was seen a few times. The chain recombines TRBV25-1 with TRBJ1-4; D is uncertain. CDR1 MGHDK and CDR2 SYGVNS come from the germline V gene. Between the trimmed V and J ends, which lost 3 bases and 8 bases, there was a span of 13 bases. The CDR3 runs 14 residues. CDR3 in DNA: TGTGCCAGCAGTGAGTGGACTGAGAACGAAAAACTGTTTTTT. It encodes CASSEWTENEKLFF.

This clone was observed a single time. The chain employs TRBV15 and TRBJ1-5, with TRBD1 identical over 7 bases. The CDR3 is made up of 15 amino acids. J gave up 5 bases and V 3 bases, and 7 bases lay outside the gene matches. Germline V gene data show CDR1 as LNHNV and CDR2 as YYDKDF (reference sequence). As DNA, the CDR3 is TGTGCCACCAGCAGTCGAGGGGGCGCAGATCAGCCCCAGCATTTT. Its protein is CATSSRGGADQPQHF. Supplemented by reference TRBV15 and TRBJ1-5, the full variable domain reads DAMVIQNPRYQVTQFGKPVTLSCSQTLNHNVMYWYQQKSSQAPKLLFHYYDKDFNNEADTPDNFQSRRPNTSFCFLDIRSPGLGDTAMYLCATSSRGGADQPQHFGDGTRLSIL.

The chain couples TRBV7-6 to TRBJ1-3, with D possibly matching TRBD1 (5 bases). The V gene's germline CDR1 is SGHVS and CDR2 FNYEAQ. CDR3 length equals 19 residues. The V gene lost 5 bases and the J gene lost 4 bases, with 27 bases spanning the gap. In nucleotides, the CDR3 is TGTGCCAGCAGCCCCCTCGGTGGATCAGGGTTTGTTCGAGGAAACACCATATATTTT. Its translation is CASSPLGGSGFVRGNTIYF.

This clone was recorded once. The chain has TRBV20-1 and TRBJ2-2; perhaps TRBD1 as D (7 bases). This CDR3 is 13 amino acids long. The germline CDR1 and CDR2 sequences are DFQATT and SNEGSKA (reference sequence). Trimming shortened V by 3 bases and J by 7 bases, and 12 bases separated the two germline ends. The CDR3 coding sequence is TGCAGTGCTAGTAGGGGGGACAGCGGGGAGCTGTTTTTT. This encodes CSASRGDSGELFF.

For this clone: Other DNA variants within this sample encode the same CDR3. The rearrangement links TRBV6-5 to TRBJ1-1; the match to TRBD1 covers 9 bases. Germline assignment: CDR1 MNHEY and CDR2 SVGAGI. Trimming took 5 bases from V and 0 from J; bases not matched to a gene: 1. This CDR3 region has 14 residues. The CDR3 spells CASSRDRVNTEAFF. As DNA, the CDR3 is TGTGCCAGCAGTCGGGACAGGGTGAACACTGAAGCTTTCTTT.

The chain links TRBV5-1 to TRBJ2-6, with 10 bases fitting TRBD2. Trimming cost V 4 bases and J 0 bases; bases outside gene matches: 7. Germline CDR1 is SGHRS and CDR2 is YFSETQ. This CDR3 has 18 amino acids. The CDR3 protein is CASSPGLAERSGANVLTF. The CDR3 DNA reads as TGCGCCAGCAGCCCCGGACTAGCGGAGCGCTCTGGGGCCAACGTCCTGACTTTC.

The chain uses TRBV5-1 and TRBJ1-4; no clear D gene. Germline V gene lookup returns CDR1 SGHRS and CDR2 YFSETQ. The CDR3 has 15 residues. V lost 0 bases, J lost 5 bases, and 11 bases lay in between. The CDR3, as DNA: TGCGCCAGCAGCTTGGGTATTGGGCAGAATGAAAAACTGTTTTTT. It encodes CASSLGIGQNEKLFF. The whole variable domain, filled in from reference TRBV5-1 and TRBJ1-4, reads KAGVTQTPRYLIKTRGQQVTLSCSPISGHRSVSWYQQTPGQGLQFLFEYFSETQRNKGNFPGRFSGRQFSNSRSEMNVSTLELGDSALYLCASSLGIGQNEKLFFGSGTQLSVL.

The chain employs TRBV4-2 and TRBJ1-2, with D perhaps matching TRBD1 (6 bases). The CDR3 contains 15 residues. Germline V CDR1 and CDR2: LGHNA, YNFKEQ. The V gene lost 3 bases and the J gene lost 2 bases, with 13 bases spanning the gap. CDR3 coding DNA: TGTGCCAGCAGCCAGGAAGCCGGACAGAACTATGGCTACACCTTC. Residues: CASSQEAGQNYGYTF.

The V gene is TRBV5-1, the J gene TRBJ1-2, with D maybe TRBD1 (6 bases). The CDR3 spans 13 residues. The germline V gene encodes CDR1 SGHRS and CDR2 YFSETQ. V lost 5 bases and J lost 8, with 16 bases in between. The CDR3 reads CASRFRTVDGYTF. The DNA of the CDR3 is TGCGCCAGCAGATTCCGGACAGTAGACGGCTACACCTTC. Based on the CDR3 plus reference TRBV5-1 and TRBJ1-2, the full variable domain is KAGVTQTPRYLIKTRGQQVTLSCSPISGHRSVSWYQQTPGQGLQFLFEYFSETQRNKGNFPGRFSGRQFSNSRSEMNVSTLELGDSALYLCASRFRTVDGYTFGSGTRLTVV.

The chain links TRBV11-3 to TRBJ1-4; D possibly corresponds to TRBD1 (6 bases). Germline lookup yields CDR1 SGHNT and CDR2 YENEEA. The CDR3 is 14 residues long. V lost 3 bases and J lost 11, with 16 bases in between. CDR3 loop: CASSFDDQGRKLFF. DNA of the CDR3: TGTGCCAGCAGCTTCGATGACCAGGGGCGGAAACTGTTTTTT.

This clone appeared a few times. The rearrangement uses TRBV2 and TRBJ2-7, with TRBD2 as a possible D gene (6 bases). V was shortened by 5 bases and J by 6 bases, with 17 bases between the two germline ends. The CDR3 extends over 14 amino acids. Per germline, CDR1 SNHLY and CDR2 FYNNEI. This chain's CDR3 is CASSYRDSNREQYF. For the CDR3, the DNA is TGTGCCAGCAGTTACCGGGACTCAAACCGCGAGCAGTACTTC.

This chain links TRBV5-1 with TRBJ1-2; D gene unclear. Germline V gene sequence: CDR1 SGHRS, CDR2 YFSETQ. Trimming took off 1 base at V and 5 bases at J, with 9 bases between the two ends. The CDR3 runs to 13 residues. The CDR3: CASSLTENYGYTF. The CDR3 DNA is TGCGCCAGCAGCTTGACAGAGAATTATGGCTACACCTTC.

This clone was picked up a small number of times. CDR3 in DNA: TGTGCCAGCAACCCGGGGGAGGGGAGCACTGAAGCTTTCTTT. Its translation is CASNPGEGSTEAFF. The V call is TRBV3-1 (or the pseudogene TRBV3-2), the J call TRBJ1-1; maybe TRBD1 (5 bases). CDR1 and CDR2 from the germline V gene are LGHDT and YNNKEL (reference sequence). V lost 7 bases and J 4 bases, leaving 16 bases between the germline ends. The CDR3 has 14 amino acids.

This clone was counted between two and nine times. This chain connects TRBV30 to TRBJ1-5, with a weak D call TRBD1 (5 bases). This CDR3 spans 14 amino acids. V gave up 1 base and J gave up 0 bases, with 7 bases separating them. Germline V gene lookup returns CDR1 GTSNPN and CDR2 SVGIG (reference sequence). The CDR3 nucleotides are TGTGCCTGGAGTGGGGGGGGTAGCAATCAGCCCCAGCATTTT. This gives the protein CAWSGGGSNQPQHF.

This clone has a handful of counts. The chain combines TRBV11-2 with TRBJ2-2; TRBD1 is a possible D gene (5 bases). V dropped 1 base and J dropped 5 bases, with 11 bases sitting between them. The germline V gene encodes CDR1 SGHAT and CDR2 FQNNGV. The CDR3 spans 15 residues. This CDR3 reads CASSLGAKGTGELFF. The CDR3, as DNA: TGTGCCAGCAGCTTAGGGGCCAAGGGGACCGGGGAGCTGTTTTTT.

This clone was counted between two and nine times. The V and J genes are TRBV19 and TRBJ1-5; a weak D match, TRBD1 (6 bases). Looked up from germline, CDR1 is LNHDA and CDR2 is SQIVND (reference sequence). V lost 3 bases and J 4 bases, leaving 13 bases between the germline ends. CDR3 length: 15 residues. The CDR3 protein is CASSIETGLNQPQHF. The CDR3 region has the DNA TGTGCCAGTAGTATTGAGACAGGTCTTAATCAGCCCCAGCATTTT.

The V call is TRBV15, the J call TRBJ1-3, with 7 bases matching TRBD1. The CDR3 has 16 amino acids. The V gene end was trimmed by 1 base and the J gene end by 4 bases; junction bases not matched to a gene: 7. The germline V gene encodes CDR1 LNHNV and CDR2 YYDKDF (reference sequence). The CDR3: CATSRATGLGGNTIYF. CDR3 nucleotide sequence: TGTGCCACCAGCAGAGCGACAGGGCTCGGCGGAAACACCATATATTTT.

In this sample, this clone turned up once. CDR3 in amino acids: CASSLVQGANEQFF. The CDR3 region has the DNA TGTGCCAGCAGCTTAGTACAGGGGGCCAATGAGCAGTTCTTC. This rearrangement joins TRBV11-2 to TRBJ2-1, with 9 positions matching TRBD1. Trimming at V came to 1 base and at J to 6 bases, leaving 1 base not matched to a gene. The germline CDR1 and CDR2 sequences are SGHAT and FQNNGV. The CDR3 loop spans 14 amino acids.

The rearrangement uses TRBV18 and TRBJ1-1; no definite D call. V gave up 3 bases and J gave up 5 bases, with 10 bases separating them. This CDR3 has 13 residues. Germline lookup yields CDR1 KGHSH and CDR2 LQKENI. The CDR3 DNA sequence: TGTGCCAGCTCACCCCAGAGCGGTACTGAAGCTTTCTTT. Translated, it gives CASSPQSGTEAFF.

This rearrangement joins TRBV27 to TRBJ1-5; D is possibly TRBD1 (6 bases). Per the germline V gene, CDR1 is MNHEY and CDR2 is SMNVEV (reference sequence). This CDR3 region has 16 residues. Trimming removed 5 bases at V and 6 bases at J, with 20 bases between. DNA for the CDR3: TGTGCCAGCAGTCCCCGGGGGGCCAGGAGGAGTCAGCCCCAGCATTTT. Amino acids: CASSPRGARRSQPQHF.

The chain has TRBV5-1 and TRBJ2-3, with D possibly being TRBD2 (5 bases). CDR3 length: 12 amino acids. The germline CDR1 and CDR2 sequences are SGHRS and YFSETQ. The V gene lost 7 bases and the J gene lost 5 bases, with 11 bases spanning the gap. The CDR3 region has the DNA TGCGCCAGCCACGGGGTGGGAGATACGCAGTATTTT. It translates to CASHGVGDTQYF.